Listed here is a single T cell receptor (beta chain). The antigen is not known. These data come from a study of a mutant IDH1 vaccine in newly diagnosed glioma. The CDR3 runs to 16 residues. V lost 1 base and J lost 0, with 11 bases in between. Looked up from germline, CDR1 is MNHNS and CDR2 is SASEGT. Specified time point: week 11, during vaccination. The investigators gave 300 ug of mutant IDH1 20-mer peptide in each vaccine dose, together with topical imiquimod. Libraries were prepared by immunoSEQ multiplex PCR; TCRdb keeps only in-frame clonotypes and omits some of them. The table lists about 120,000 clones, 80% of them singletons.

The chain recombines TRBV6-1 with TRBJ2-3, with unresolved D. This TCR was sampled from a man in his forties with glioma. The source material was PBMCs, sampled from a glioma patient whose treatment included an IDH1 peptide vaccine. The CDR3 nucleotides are TGTGCCAGCAGTGAAGTGTGGAGTACTAGCACAGATACGCAGTATTTT. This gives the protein CASSEVWSTSTDTQYF.